This TCR beta chain was documented in a study of CD8 T cells in Susac syndrome. The CDR3 covers 19 residues. V shed 5 bases, J shed 0 bases, and the junction held 14 bases outside the gene matches. Germline V gene data show CDR1 as MNHEY and CDR2 as SMNVEV (reference sequence). Reverse transcription of roughly 0.5 to 1 ug RNA was carried out with random hexamers. It was immunoSEQ multiplex PCR that amplified TCR beta CDR3 across 54 Vbeta and 13 Jbeta. Using its own MiXCR run on the immunoSEQ multiplex PCR reads, TCRdb lists one record per CDR3 protein. The sample records about 440,000 distinct CDR3 sequences, approximately 85% being singletons.

The chain links TRBV27 to TRBJ2-5, with 11 bases matching TRBD2. Sequencing used CD8+ T cells from PBMCs. The clonotype comes from a human donor with multiple sclerosis. Written as DNA, the CDR3 is TGTGCCAGCAGTAAAACATGGACTAGCGGGTCTTTCTACCAAGAGACCCAGTACTTC. It codes for CASSKTWTSGSFYQETQYF.